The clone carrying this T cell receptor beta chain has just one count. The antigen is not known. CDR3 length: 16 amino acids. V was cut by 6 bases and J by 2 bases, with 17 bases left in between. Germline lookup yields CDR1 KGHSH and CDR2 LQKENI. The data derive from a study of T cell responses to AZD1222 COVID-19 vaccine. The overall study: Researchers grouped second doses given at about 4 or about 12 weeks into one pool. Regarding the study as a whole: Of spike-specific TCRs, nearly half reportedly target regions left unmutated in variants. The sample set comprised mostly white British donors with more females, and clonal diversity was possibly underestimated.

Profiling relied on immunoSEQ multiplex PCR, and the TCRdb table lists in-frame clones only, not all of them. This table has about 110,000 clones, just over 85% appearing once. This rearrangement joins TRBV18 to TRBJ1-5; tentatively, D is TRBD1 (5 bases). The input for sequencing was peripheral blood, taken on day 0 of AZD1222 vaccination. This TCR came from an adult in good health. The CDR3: CASSLSNLGGNQPQHF. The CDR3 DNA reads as TGTGCCAGCTCGCTATCGAACTTAGGGGGCAATCAGCCCCAGCATTTT.